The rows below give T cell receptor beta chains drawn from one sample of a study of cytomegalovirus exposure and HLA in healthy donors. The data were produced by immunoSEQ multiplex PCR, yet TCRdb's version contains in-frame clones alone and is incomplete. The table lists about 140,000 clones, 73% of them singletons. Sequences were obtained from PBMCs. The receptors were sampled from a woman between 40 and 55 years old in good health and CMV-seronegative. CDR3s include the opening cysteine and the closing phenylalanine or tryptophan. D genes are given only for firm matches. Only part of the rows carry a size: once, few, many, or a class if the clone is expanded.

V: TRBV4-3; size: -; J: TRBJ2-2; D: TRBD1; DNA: TGCGCCAGCAGCCAAGAATACGTCTGGCAGGGGGTAGGGGAGCTGTTTTTT; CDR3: CASSQEYVWQGVGELFF
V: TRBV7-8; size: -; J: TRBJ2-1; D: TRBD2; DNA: TGTGCCAGCAGCTTAGCGTGGACTAGCGGGGGGCGTAGCTCCTACAATGAGCAGTTCTTC; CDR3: CASSLAWTSGGRSSYNEQFF
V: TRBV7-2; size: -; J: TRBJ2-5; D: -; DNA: TGTGCCAGCAGCTTAGCTTCGGGGTCCGGAGAGACCCAGTACTTC; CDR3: CASSLASGSGETQYF
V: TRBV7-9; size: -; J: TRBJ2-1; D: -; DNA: TGTGCCAGCAGCTTAGGTGGCATTCCCTACAATGAGCAGTTCTTC; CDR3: CASSLGGIPYNEQFF
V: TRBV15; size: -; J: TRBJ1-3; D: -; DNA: TGTGCCACCAGCAGGGATAGACAGACCTCTGGAAACACCATATATTTT; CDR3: CATSRDRQTSGNTIYF
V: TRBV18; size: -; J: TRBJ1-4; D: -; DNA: TGTGCCAGCTCACCTCGTGGCGAAAAACTGTTTTTT; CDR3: CASSPRGEKLFF
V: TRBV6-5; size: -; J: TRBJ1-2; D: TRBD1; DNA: TGTGCCAGCAGTTCATTATTACAGGGGATCTATGGCTACACCTTC; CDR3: CASSSLLQGIYGYTF
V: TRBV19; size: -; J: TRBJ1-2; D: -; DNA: TGTGCCACCTCTGAGGGGGTGGGGATATACTATGGCTACACCTTC; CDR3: CATSEGVGIYYGYTF
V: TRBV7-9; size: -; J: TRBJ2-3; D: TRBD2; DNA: TGTGCCAGCAGCTCCGGACTAGCGCGCACAGATACGCAGTATTTT; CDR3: CASSSGLARTDTQYF
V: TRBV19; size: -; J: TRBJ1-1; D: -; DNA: TGTGCCAGTAGTATAGTCAGGGGAGAAACTGAAGCTTTCTTT; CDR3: CASSIVRGETEAFF
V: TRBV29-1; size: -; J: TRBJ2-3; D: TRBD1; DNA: TGCAGCGTTGAAAGGACAGGGTCCTCAGATACGCAGTATTTT; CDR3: CSVERTGSSDTQYF
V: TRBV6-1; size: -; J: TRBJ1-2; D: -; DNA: TGTGCCAGCGGACGTACGGGGGGTGGCTACACCTTC; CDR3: CASGRTGGGYTF
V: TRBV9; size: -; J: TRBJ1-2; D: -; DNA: TGTGCCAGCAGCGTAGCTCCCCAGGGAACCTATGGCTACACCTTC; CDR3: CASSVAPQGTYGYTF
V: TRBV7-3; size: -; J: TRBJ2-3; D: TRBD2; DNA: TGTGCCAGCAGCTTACTAGCGGGGCGCACAGATACGCAGTATTTT; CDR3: CASSLLAGRTDTQYF
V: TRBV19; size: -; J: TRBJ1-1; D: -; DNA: TGTGCCAGTAGTCGATGGGAGGGTGACGGTGAAGCTTTCTTT; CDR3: CASSRWEGDGEAFF
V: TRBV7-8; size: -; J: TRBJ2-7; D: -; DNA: TGTGCCAGCAGCTTATCGGTCGGGTGGGGGCTCCACGAGCAGTACTTC; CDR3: CASSLSVGWGLHEQYF
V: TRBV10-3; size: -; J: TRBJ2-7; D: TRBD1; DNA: TGTGCCATCGCGGACGGGACAGGGAGGAACGAGCAGTACTTC; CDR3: CAIADGTGRNEQYF
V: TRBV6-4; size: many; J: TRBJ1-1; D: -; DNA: TGTGCCAGCAGACAGGCCTCTATGAACACTGAAGCTTTCTTT; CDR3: CASRQASMNTEAFF
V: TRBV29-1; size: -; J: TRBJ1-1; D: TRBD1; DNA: TGCAGCGTTGAAGGACAGGGGCTATCTGAAGCTTTCTTT; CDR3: CSVEGQGLSEAFF
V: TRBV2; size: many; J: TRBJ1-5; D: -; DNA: TGTGCCAGCACGGAAGGGGGATATAGCAATCAGCCCCAGCATTTT; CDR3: CASTEGGYSNQPQHF
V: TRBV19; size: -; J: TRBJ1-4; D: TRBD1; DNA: TGTGCCAGTAAGAGTTTCGGGACAGGGACGTACAGGACTAATGAAAAACTGTTTTTT; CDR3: CASKSFGTGTYRTNEKLFF
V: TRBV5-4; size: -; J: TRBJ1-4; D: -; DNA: TGTGCCAGCAGCGATCGACAGGCTGGGAATGAAAAACTGTTTTTT; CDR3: CASSDRQAGNEKLFF
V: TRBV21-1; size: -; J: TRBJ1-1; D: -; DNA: TGTGCCAGCAGCAGTCCCGGGACAGAGAACATGAACACTGAAGCTTTCTTT; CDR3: CASSSPGTENMNTEAFF
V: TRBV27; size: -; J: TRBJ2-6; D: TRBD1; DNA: TGTGCCAGCAGTTTACGTCTTGGGACAGGGGTCTCTGGGGCCAACGTCCTGACTTTC; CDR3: CASSLRLGTGVSGANVLTF
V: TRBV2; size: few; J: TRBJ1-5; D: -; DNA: TGTGCCAGCAAGGACGGGGGCAATCAGCCCCAGCATTTT; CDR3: CASKDGGNQPQHF
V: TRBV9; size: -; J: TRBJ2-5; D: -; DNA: TGTGCCAGCAGCGTAAGCCAAGCGGCGGGGATAGAGACCCAGTACTTC; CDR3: CASSVSQAAGIETQYF
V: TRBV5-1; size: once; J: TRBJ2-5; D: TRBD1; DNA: TGCGCCAGCAGCCCCGGGACAGGGGATGAGACCCAGTACTTC; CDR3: CASSPGTGDETQYF
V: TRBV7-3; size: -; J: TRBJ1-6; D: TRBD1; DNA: TGTGCCAGCAGCCCGACAGGGGGGAAAAATTCACCCCTCCACTTT; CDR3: CASSPTGGKNSPLHF
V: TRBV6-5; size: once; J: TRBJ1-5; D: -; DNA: TGTGCCAGCAGTGAACAGGGCAATCAGCCCCAGCATTTT; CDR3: CASSEQGNQPQHF
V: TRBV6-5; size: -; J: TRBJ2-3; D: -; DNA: TGTGCCAGCAGAAGAGGGCCCGCGACGGATACGCAGTATTTT; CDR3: CASRRGPATDTQYF
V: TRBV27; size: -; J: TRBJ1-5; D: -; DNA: TGTGCCAGCAGTGACGGGTCTAATCAGCCCCAGCATTTT; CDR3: CASSDGSNQPQHF
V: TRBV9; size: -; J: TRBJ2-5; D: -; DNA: TGTGCCAGCAGCATCGGACAGGGAGGGGAGACCCAGTACTTC; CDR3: CASSIGQGGETQYF
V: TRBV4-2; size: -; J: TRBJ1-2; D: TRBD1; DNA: TGTGCCAGCAGCCAAGATCGGAGCGGACAGGGGGTAATCGGCTACACCTTC; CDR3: CASSQDRSGQGVIGYTF
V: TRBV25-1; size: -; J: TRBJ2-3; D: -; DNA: TGTGCCAGCAGTGAGTGGGGCATCACAGATACGCAGTATTTT; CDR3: CASSEWGITDTQYF
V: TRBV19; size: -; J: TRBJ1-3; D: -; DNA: TGTGCCAGCCAGACAGGATACCTCTCTGGAAACACCATATATTTT; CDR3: CASQTGYLSGNTIYF
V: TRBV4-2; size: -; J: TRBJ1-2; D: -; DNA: TGTGCCAGCAGCCAAGAGGGGAACAGGGGCTACACCTTC; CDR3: CASSQEGNRGYTF
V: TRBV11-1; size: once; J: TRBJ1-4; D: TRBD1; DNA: TGTGCCAGCAGCTTAGGGGTCGGGGACAGCGAAAAACTGTTTTTT; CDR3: CASSLGVGDSEKLFF
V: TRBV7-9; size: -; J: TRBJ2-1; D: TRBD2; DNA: TGTGCCAGCAGCCCTGGACTAGCGGGGGATTTCTCCTACAATGAGCAGTTCTTC; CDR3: CASSPGLAGDFSYNEQFF
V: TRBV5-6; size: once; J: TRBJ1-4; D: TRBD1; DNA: TGTGCCAGCAGCCTGACGACAGGGGAAAAACTGTTTTTT; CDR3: CASSLTTGEKLFF
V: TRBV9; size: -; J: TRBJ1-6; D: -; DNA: TGTGCCAGCAGCGTAGACGGACAGAATTCACCCCTCCACTTT; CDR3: CASSVDGQNSPLHF
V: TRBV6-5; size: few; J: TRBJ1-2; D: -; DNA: TGTGCCACCACCGGGGGGGAGTATGGCTACACCTTC; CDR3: CATTGGEYGYTF
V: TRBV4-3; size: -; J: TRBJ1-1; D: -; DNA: TGCGCCAGCAGCCAAGATTTTCGGAGTAAAGAATACACTGAAGCTTTCTTT; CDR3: CASSQDFRSKEYTEAFF
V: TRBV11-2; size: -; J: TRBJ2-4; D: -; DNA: TGTGCCAGCAGCTTAGCGTCCCGGACAGAGTACTTC; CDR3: CASSLASRTEYF
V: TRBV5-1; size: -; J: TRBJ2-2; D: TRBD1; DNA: TGCGCCAGCAGCCCTGATACAGGGGTTGTAGGGGAGCTGTTTTTT; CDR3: CASSPDTGVVGELFF
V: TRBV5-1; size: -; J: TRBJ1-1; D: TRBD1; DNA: TGCGCCAGCAGGCCACAGGGGGCTAATGAAGCTTTCTTT; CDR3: CASRPQGANEAFF
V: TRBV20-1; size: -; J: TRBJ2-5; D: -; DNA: TGCAGTGCTAGCGGCGGAGAGACCCAGTACTTC; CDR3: CSASGGETQYF
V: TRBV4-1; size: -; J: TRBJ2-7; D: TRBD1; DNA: TGCGCCAGCAGCCAAGAAAAGACAGGGGGCTACGAGCAGTACTTC; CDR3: CASSQEKTGGYEQYF
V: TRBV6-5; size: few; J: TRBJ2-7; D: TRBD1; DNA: TGTGCCAGCAGTTCGGGACAGGGGGGCTACGAGCAGTACTTC; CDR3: CASSSGQGGYEQYF
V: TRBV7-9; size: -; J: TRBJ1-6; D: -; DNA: TGTGCCAGCAGCCGGGAGCGAATAACCGATAATTCACCCCTCCACTTT; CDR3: CASSRERITDNSPLHF
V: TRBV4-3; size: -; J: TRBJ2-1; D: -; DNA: TGCGCCAGCAGCCAAGAGGCTAGCGCGAATGAGCAGTTCTTC; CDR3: CASSQEASANEQFF
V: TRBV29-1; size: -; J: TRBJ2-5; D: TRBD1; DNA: TGCAGCGTCGCTTCCGGACAGGGTGGAAAGACCCAGTACTTC; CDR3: CSVASGQGGKTQYF
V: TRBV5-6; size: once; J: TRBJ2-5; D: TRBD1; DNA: TGTGCCAGCAGCTCGGGACAGCCCCAAGAGACCCAGTACTTC; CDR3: CASSSGQPQETQYF
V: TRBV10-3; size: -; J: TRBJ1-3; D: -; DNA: TGTGCCATCAGTGATATATTAGGGAGCTCTGGAAACACCATATATTTT; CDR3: CAISDILGSSGNTIYF
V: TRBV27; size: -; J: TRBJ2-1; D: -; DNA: TGTGCCAGCAGTTTTGGGGGGGGCCACAATGAGCAGTTCTTC; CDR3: CASSFGGGHNEQFF
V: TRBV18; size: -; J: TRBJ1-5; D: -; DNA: TGTGCCAGCTCACCTAATACAGGGTCAAACTACCAGCCCCAGCATTTT; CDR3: CASSPNTGSNYQPQHF
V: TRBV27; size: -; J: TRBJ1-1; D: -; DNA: TGTGCCAGCAGTTTACAGGGTAACGCGTACACTGAAGCTTTCTTT; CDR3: CASSLQGNAYTEAFF
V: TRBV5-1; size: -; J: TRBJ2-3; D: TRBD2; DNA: TGCGCCAGCAGCTTGGAGGGTAGCGGGGATACGCAGTATTTT; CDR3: CASSLEGSGDTQYF
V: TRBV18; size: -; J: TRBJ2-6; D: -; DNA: TGTGCCAGCTCACTAACAGGTCCTGGGGCCAACGTCCTGACTTTC; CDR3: CASSLTGPGANVLTF